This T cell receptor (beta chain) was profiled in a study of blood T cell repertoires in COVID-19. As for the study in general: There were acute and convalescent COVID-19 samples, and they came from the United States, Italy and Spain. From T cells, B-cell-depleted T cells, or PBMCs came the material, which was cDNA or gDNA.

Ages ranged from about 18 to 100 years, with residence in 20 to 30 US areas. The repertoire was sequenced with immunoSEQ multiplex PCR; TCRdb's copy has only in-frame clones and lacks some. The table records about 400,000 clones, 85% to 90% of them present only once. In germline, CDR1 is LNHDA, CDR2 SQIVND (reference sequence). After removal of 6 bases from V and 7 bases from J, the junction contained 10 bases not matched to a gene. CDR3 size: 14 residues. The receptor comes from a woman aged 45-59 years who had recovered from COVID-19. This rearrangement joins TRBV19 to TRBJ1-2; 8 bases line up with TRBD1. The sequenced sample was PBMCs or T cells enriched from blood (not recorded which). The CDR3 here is CASRKTQGAGGYTF. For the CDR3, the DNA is TGTGCCAGTAGGAAGACCCAGGGGGCAGGTGGCTACACCTTC.